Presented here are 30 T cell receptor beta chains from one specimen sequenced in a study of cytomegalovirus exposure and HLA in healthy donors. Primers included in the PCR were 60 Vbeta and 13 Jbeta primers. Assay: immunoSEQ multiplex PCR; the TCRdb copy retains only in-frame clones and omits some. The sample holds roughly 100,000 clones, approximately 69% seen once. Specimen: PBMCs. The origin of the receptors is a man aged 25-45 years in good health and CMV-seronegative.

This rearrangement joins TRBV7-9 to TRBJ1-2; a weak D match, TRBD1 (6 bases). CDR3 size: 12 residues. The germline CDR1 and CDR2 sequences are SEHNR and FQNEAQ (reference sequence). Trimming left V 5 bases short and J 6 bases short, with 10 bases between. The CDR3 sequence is CASSPTGDGYTF. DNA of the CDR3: TGTGCCAGCAGCCCGACAGGAGATGGCTACACCTTC. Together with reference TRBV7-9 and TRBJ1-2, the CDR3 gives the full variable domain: DTGVSQNPRHKITKRGQNVTFRCDPISEHNRLYWYRQTLGQGPEFLTYFQNEAQLEKSRLLSDRFSAERPKGSFSTLEIQRTEQGDSAMYLCASSPTGDGYTFGSGTRLTVV.

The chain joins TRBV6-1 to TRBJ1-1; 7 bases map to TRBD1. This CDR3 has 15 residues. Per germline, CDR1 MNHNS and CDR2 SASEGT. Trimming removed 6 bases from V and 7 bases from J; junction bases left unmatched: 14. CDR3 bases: TGTGCCAGCAGGTTCTGGAGCCGACAGGGTGATGAAGCTTTCTTT. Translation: CASRFWSRQGDEAFF.

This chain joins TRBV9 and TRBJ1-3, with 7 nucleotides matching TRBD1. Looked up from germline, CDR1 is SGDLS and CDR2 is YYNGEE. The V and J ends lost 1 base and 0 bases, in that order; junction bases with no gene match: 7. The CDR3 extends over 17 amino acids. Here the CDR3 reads CASSVRDSSFSGNTIYF. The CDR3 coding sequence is TGTGCCAGCAGCGTACGGGACAGCTCTTTCTCTGGAAACACCATATATTTT.

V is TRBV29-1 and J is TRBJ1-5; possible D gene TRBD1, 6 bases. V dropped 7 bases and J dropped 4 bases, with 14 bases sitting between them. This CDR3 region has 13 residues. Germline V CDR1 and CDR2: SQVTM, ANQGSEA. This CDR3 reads CSALQGYNQPQHF. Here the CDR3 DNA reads TGCAGCGCCCTTCAGGGGTATAATCAGCCCCAGCATTTT.

CDR3 nucleotide sequence: TGTGCCAGCAGCTTGGTCGACAGGGACTCCTACGAGCAGTACTTC. This gives the protein CASSLVDRDSYEQYF. The rearrangement joins TRBV5-6 to TRBJ2-7; TRBD1 matches 7 bases. The CDR3 loop spans 15 amino acids. The V segment lost 0 bases and the J segment 0 bases; nucleotides outside the gene matches: 3. The germline V gene encodes CDR1 SGHDT and CDR2 YYEEEE. Together with reference TRBV5-6 and TRBJ2-7, the CDR3 gives the full variable domain: DAGVTQSPTHLIKTRGQQVTLRCSPKSGHDTVSWYQQALGQGPQFIFQYYEEEERQRGNFPDRFSGHQFPNYSSELNVNALLLGDSALYLCASSLVDRDSYEQYFGPGTRLTVT.

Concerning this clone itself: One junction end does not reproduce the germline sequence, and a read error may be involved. DNA for the CDR3: TGCGCCAGCAGCTTGGCCGATGGCCCTGGGCCTGAAAAACTGCTTTTT. This codes for CASSLADGPGPEKLLF. The chain is built from TRBV5-1 and TRBJ1-4; no firm D call. Germline V gene data show CDR1 as SGHRS and CDR2 as YFSETQ. There are 16 residues in the CDR3.

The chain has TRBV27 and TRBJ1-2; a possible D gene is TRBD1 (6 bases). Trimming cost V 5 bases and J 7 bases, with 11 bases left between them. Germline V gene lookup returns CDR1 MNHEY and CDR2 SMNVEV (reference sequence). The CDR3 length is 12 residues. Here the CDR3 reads CASSGTGIGYTF. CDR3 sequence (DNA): TGTGCCAGCAGTGGCACAGGGATTGGCTACACCTTC.

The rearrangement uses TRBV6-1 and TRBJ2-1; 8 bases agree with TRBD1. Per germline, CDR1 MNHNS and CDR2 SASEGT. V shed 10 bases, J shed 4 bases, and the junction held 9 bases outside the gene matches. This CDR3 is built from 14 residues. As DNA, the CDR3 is TGTGCCACAGAACGACAGGGGAAGTACAATGAGCAGTTCTTC. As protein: CATERQGKYNEQFF.

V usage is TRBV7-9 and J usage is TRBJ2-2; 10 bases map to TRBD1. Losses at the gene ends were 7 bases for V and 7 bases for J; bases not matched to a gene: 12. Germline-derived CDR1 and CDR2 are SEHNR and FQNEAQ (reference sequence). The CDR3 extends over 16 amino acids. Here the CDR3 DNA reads TGTGCCAGCACTCCTTCGACAGGGGGCTTTGGCGGGGAGCTGTTTTTT. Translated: CASTPSTGGFGGELFF.

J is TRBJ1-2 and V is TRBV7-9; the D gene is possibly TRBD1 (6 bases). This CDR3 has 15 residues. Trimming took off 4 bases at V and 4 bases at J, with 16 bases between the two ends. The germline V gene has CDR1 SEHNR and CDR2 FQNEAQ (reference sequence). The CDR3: CASSYLRGPLYGYTF. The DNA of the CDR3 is TGTGCCAGCAGCTATCTGCGGGGGCCGCTCTATGGCTACACCTTC.

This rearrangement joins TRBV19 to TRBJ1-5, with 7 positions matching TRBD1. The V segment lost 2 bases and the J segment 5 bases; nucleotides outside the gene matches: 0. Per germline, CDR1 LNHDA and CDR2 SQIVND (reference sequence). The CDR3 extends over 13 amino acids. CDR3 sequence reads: CASSIQGDQPQHF. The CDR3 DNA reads TGTGCCAGTAGTATACAGGGGGATCAGCCCCAGCATTTT. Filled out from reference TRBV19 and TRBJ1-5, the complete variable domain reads DGGITQSPKYLFRKEGQNVTLSCEQNLNHDAMYWYRQDPGQGLRLIYYSQIVNDFQKGDIAEGYSVSREKKESFPLTVTSAQKNPTAFYLCASSIQGDQPQHFGDGTRLSIL.

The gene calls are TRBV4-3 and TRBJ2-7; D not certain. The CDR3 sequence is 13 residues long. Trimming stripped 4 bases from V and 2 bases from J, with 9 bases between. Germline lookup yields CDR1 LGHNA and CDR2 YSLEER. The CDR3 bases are TGCGCCAGCAGCCGGTGGCCCACCTACGAGCAGTACTTC. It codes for CASSRWPTYEQYF.

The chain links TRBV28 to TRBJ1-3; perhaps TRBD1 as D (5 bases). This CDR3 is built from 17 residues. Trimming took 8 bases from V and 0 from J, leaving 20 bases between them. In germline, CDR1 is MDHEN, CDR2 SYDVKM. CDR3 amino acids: CASLGAGIFFSGNTIYF. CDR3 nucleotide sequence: TGTGCCAGCTTAGGGGCAGGGATTTTTTTCTCTGGAAACACCATATATTTT.

CDR3 bases: TGTGCCAGCAGTGGGGAGAAGCAGTACTTC. Protein sequence: CASSGEKQYF. V and J are TRBV28 and TRBJ2-7, with D possibly matching TRBD2 (5 bases). This CDR3 is 10 amino acids long. V was clipped by 5 bases and J by 8 bases, with 7 bases between them. The germline CDR1 and CDR2 sequences are MDHEN and SYDVKM.

The CDR3 is CASSEVDRVETQYF. The CDR3 DNA reads as TGTGCCAGCAGCGAAGTAGACAGGGTAGAGACCCAGTACTTC. The genes are TRBV13 and TRBJ2-5, with TRBD1 matching over 7 bases. In germline, CDR1 is PRHDT, CDR2 FYEKMQ (reference sequence). The length of the CDR3 is 14 residues. J was trimmed by 4 bases and V by 5 bases; bases with no gene match: 7.

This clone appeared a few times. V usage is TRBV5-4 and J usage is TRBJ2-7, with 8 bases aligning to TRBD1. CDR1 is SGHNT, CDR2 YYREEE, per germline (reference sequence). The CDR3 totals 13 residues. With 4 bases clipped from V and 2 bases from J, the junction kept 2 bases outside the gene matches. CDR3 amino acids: CASSQGQAYEQYF. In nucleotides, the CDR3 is TGTGCCAGCAGCCAGGGACAGGCCTACGAGCAGTACTTC.

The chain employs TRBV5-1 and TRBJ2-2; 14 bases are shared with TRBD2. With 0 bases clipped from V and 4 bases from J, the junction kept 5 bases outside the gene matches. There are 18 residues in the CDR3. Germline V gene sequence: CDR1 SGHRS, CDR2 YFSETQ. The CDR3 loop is CASSLAGTSGSGTGELFF. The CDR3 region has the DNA TGCGCCAGCAGCTTGGCCGGGACTAGCGGGAGTGGCACCGGGGAGCTGTTTTTT.

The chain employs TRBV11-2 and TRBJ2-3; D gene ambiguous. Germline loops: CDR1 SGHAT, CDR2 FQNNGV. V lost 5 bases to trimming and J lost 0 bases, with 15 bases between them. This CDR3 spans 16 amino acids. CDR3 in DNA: TGTGCCAGCAGCCCTCCCCCCCGGTCTAGCACAGATACGCAGTATTTT. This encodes CASSPPPRSSTDTQYF.

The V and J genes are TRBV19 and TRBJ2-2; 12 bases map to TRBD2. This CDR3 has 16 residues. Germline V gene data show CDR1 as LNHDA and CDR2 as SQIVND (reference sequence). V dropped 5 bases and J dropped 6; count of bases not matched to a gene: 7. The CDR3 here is CASSFPSGRAPGELFF. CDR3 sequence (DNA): TGTGCCAGTAGTTTTCCTAGCGGGAGGGCCCCCGGGGAGCTGTTTTTT.

The CDR3 is CASSTDYFSNTGELFF. CDR3 DNA: TGTGCCAGCAGTACCGACTATTTCTCGAACACCGGGGAGCTGTTTTTT. V usage is TRBV28 and J usage is TRBJ2-2; a possible D gene is TRBD2 (5 bases). CDR1 and CDR2 (germline): MDHEN, SYDVKM. The CDR3 runs to 16 residues. Between the trimmed V and J ends, which lost 5 bases and 0 bases, there was a span of 13 bases.

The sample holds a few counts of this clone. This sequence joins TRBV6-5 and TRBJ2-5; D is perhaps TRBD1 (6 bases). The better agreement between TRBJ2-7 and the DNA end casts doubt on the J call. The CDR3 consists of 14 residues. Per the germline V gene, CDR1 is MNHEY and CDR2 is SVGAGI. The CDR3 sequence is CASSSGTSPYEQYF. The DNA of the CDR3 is TGTGCCAGCAGTTCCGGGACAAGTCCCTACGAGCAGTACTTC.

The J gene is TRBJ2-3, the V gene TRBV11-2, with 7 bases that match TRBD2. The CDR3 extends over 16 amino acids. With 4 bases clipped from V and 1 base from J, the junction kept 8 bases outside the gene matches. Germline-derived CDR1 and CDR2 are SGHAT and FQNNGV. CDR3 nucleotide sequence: TGTGCCAGCAGCTCAAACCCGGGACTACGCACAGATACGCAGTATTTT. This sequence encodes CASSSNPGLRTDTQYF. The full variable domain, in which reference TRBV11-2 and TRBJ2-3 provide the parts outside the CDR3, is EAGVAQSPRYKIIEKRQSVAFWCNPISGHATLYWYQQILGQGPKLLIQFQNNGVVDDSQLPKDRFSAERLKGVDSTLKIQPAKLEDSAVYLCASSSNPGLRTDTQYFGPGTRLTVL.

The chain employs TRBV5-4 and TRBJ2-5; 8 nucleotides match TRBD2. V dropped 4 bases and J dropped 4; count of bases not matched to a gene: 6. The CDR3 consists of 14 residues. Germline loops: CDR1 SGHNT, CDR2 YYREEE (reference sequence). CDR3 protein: CASSDREGRETQYF. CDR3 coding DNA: TGTGCCAGCAGCGATCGGGAGGGCCGAGAGACCCAGTACTTC.

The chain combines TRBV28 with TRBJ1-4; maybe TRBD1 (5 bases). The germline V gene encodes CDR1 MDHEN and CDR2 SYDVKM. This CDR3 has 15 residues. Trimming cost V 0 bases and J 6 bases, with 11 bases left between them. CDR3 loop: CASSLWGGGDEKLFF. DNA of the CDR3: TGTGCCAGCAGTTTATGGGGGGGAGGGGATGAAAAACTGTTTTTT.

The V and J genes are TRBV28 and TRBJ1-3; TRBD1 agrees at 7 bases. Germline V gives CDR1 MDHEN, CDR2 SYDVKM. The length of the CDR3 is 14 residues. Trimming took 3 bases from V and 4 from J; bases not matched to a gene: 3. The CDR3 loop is CASSLGQTGNTIYF. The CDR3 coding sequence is TGTGCCAGCAGTTTGGGACAGACCGGAAACACCATATATTTT.

In DNA, the CDR3 is TGCGCCAGCAGCCAAACCAGGGGTAATTCACCCCTCCACTTT. The encoded protein is CASSQTRGNSPLHF. This chain links TRBV4-3 with TRBJ1-6, with D perhaps TRBD1 (6 bases). From germline, CDR1 is LGHNA and CDR2 YSLEER. Trimming shortened V by 2 bases and J by 6 bases, and 8 bases separated the two germline ends. The length of the CDR3 is 14 residues.

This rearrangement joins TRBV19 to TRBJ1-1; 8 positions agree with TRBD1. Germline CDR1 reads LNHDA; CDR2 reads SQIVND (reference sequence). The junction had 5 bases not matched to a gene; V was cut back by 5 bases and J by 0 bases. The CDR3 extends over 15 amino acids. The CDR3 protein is CASSVPGGVNTEAFF. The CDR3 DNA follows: TGTGCCAGTAGTGTCCCAGGGGGCGTGAACACTGAAGCTTTCTTT.

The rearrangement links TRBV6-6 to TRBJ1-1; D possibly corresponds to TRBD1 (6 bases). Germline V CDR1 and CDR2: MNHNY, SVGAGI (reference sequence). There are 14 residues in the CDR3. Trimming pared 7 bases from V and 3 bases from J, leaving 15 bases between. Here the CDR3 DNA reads TGTGCCAGCACTCCGACAGGTCTGTACACTGAAGCTTTCTTT. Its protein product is CASTPTGLYTEAFF.

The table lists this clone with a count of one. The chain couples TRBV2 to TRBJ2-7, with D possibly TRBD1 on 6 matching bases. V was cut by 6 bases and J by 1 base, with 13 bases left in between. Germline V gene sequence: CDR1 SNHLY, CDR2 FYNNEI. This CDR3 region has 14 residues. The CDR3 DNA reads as TGTGCCAGCAGGGCGCAGGGGCAATCCTACGAGCAGTACTTC. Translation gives CASRAQGQSYEQYF.

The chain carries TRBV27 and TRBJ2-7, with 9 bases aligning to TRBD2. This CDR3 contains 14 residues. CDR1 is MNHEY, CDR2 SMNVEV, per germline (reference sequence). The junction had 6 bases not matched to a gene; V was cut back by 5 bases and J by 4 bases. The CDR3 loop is CASSRSLAGYEQYF. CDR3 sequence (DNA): TGTGCCAGCAGTAGGAGCCTAGCGGGGTACGAGCAGTACTTC.